Sequencing of this T cell receptor beta chain was carried out in a study of T-cell reconstitution after alpha-beta-depleted transplantation in children. Findings of the study overall: Surviving recipient T cells and thymic progenitors accounted for the high day-60 TCRbeta diversity observed in some patients. Alpha-beta T cells about two months after transplant reportedly derived from several hundred expanded graft clones. Once a year had passed after transplant, T-cell counts and diversity came mostly from newly produced T cells.

Many counts were recorded for this clonotype. Antigen unknown. This CDR3 has 19 amino acids. V gave up 0 bases and J gave up 0 bases, with 18 bases separating them. The germline V gene encodes CDR1 LNHNV and CDR2 YYDKDF (reference sequence). During its preparation, the TCRbeta library received unique molecular identifiers. Using its own MiXCR run on the PCR reads, TCRdb lists one record per CDR3 protein. Of 300,000 to 400,000 distinct CDR3 sequences listed, around 15% are singletons. This clonotype was obtained from a male patient aged 2-9 years who had a stem cell transplant for acute lymphoblastic leukemia, so the T cells may come from the graft donor. The sample was PBMCs, mostly from graft donor cells, taken 360 days after TCRalphabeta/CD19-depleted stem cell transplant. The chain recombines TRBV15 with TRBJ2-1; D uncertain. This CDR3 reads CATSRDLLNHRSSYNEQFF. The CDR3 coding sequence is TGTGCCACCAGCAGAGATCTCCTTAACCACCGATCCTCCTACAATGAGCAGTTCTTC.